This record looks at one TCR beta chain sequence and its context. The method was immunoSEQ multiplex PCR; TCRdb's version includes in-frame clones alone and lacks a portion of them. The sample includes 55,000 to 95,000 clones, more than 90% seen only once; the top ten take approximately 2%. The data belong to a study of T cell changes during pregnancy in multiple sclerosis. The CDR3 sequence is 15 residues long. Germline CDR1 and CDR2: ENHRY and SYGVKD. The ends were cut back, 6 bases at V and 0 bases at J, with 14 bases in the middle. The TCR was taken from a female donor in good health, enrolled as a control in a pregnancy study. The chain is built from TRBV10-3 and TRBJ1-2; D perhaps matches TRBD1 (6 bases). Sequencing was performed on peripheral blood, taken in the second trimester of pregnancy. CDR3 loop: CAIRDSDLTNYGYTF. CDR3 DNA: TGTGCCATCAGGGACAGCGACTTAACTAACTATGGCTACACCTTC.